The TCR beta chain under discussion was sequenced for a study of blood T cell repertoires in COVID-19. For the study at large: T cells, B-cell-depleted T cells, or PBMCs supplied cDNA or gDNA.

Germline V gene sequence: CDR1 MNHEY, CDR2 SVGAGI. Trimming took 7 bases from V and 0 from J; bases not matched to a gene: 6. The length of the CDR3 is 14 residues. Libraries were prepared by immunoSEQ multiplex PCR; TCRdb keeps only in-frame clonotypes and omits some of them. Found here are 150,000 to 190,000 clones, roughly 80% of them singletons; the top ten hold roughly 0.56%. Sequencing was performed on peripheral blood. The chain is built from TRBV6-5 and TRBJ2-7; TRBD2 matches at 7 bases. The source of this sequence is a man in his sixties with acute or convalescent COVID-19. The chain's CDR3 is CASNAAGNSYEQYF. The CDR3 bases are TGTGCCAGCAACGCAGCGGGGAACTCCTACGAGCAGTACTTC.